Listed below are T cell receptor beta chains from one sample, sequenced in a study of vaccination and CD4 T cells after COVID-19. TCRdb analysed the PCR reads with MiXCR anew, one entry per CDR3 protein. The sample includes around 10,000 distinct CDR3 sequences, 45% to 60% seen only once; the top ten take approximately 7.6%. These receptors lack a known antigen. Source material: CD4+ T cells from blood, cultured in vitro. All receptors come from a human donor who had recovered from COVID-19. The CDR3 runs from the conserved cysteine through the conserved F or W. The D gene is left open where the match is weak.

>TRBJ1-2|TRBV5-4|NA
CASSPRGTNYGYTF
>TRBJ2-5|TRBV24-1|NA
CATSDYSGQETQYF
>TRBJ2-5|TRBV20-1|NA
CSASGLWGETQYF
>TRBJ1-2|TRBV15|TRBD1
CATSKRQGTNYGYTF
>TRBJ1-1|TRBV2|NA
CASSLVGQLNTEAFF
>TRBJ2-3|TRBV6-1|NA
CASKLGGGTDTQYF
>TRBJ1-6|TRBV19|NA
CASSIGSITNSPLHF
>TRBJ1-5|TRBV5-8|NA
CASSLDGYSDQPQHF
>TRBJ2-1|TRBV20-1|TRBD2
CSAIGTSIYNEQFF
>TRBJ2-3|TRBV12-3/TRBV12-4|NA
CASTLQGLSTDTQYF
>TRBJ1-1|TRBV27|TRBD1
CASSLRGQANTEAFF
>TRBJ2-1|TRBV19|NA
CASSNNRDGIQGEQFF
>TRBJ1-2|TRBV28|TRBD1
CASSWGQGYGYTF
>TRBJ1-5|TRBV7-2|NA
CASSSQQEQPQHF
>TRBJ1-5|TRBV7-2|NA
CASSLGGYQPQHF
>TRBJ2-2|TRBV6-4|TRBD1
CASSDGRQGATGELFF
>TRBJ1-1|TRBV2|NA
CATTGVMNTEAFF
>TRBJ1-1|TRBV1|NA
CTSSQNPQLRRLRQGSTEAFF
>TRBJ1-2|TRBV4-3|NA
CASSRGNGYTF
>TRBJ1-1|TRBV7-3|TRBD1
CASSGDRSDTEAFF
>TRBJ2-5|TRBV20-1|TRBD1
CSARGAGQGFSETQYF
>TRBJ1-1|TRBV20-1|TRBD1
CSAQQGETEAFF
>TRBJ1-1|TRBV6-5|NA
CASSYWQDTEAFF
>TRBJ1-2|TRBV2|NA
CASRITQSNYGYTF
>TRBJ2-7|TRBV6-1|NA
CASSLGGSPYEQYF
>TRBJ2-1|TRBV2|NA
CASSGTTWNNEQFF
>TRBJ2-5|TRBV15|TRBD2
CATSRPPGLAGGGETQYF